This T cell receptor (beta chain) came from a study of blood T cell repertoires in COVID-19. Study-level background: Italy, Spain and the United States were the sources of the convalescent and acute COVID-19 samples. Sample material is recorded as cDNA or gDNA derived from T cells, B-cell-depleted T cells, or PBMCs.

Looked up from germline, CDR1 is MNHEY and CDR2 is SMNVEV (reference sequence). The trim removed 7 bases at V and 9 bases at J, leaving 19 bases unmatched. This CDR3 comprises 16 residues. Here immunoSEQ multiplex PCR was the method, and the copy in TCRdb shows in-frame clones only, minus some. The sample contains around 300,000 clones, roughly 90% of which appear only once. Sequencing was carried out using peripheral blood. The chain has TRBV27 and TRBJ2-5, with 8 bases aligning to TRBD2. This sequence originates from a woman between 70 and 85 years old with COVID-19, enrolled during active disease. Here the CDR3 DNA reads TGTGCCAGCACCCCAGGGGCTAGCGGGCCCACGGGGGCCCAGTACTTC. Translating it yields CASTPGASGPTGAQYF.